This T cell receptor beta chain was obtained from a study of T cell responses to AZD1222 COVID-19 vaccine. Across the whole study: Pooling was applied to second doses at about 4 or about 12 weeks. Regarding the study as a whole: Scientists sampled the repertoires only once the peak T cell response had passed. Among the donors, most were white British and more were female, and clonal diversity was possibly underestimated. Just six AZD1222 recipients tested seropositive at baseline.

As to this clone: Its antigen is unknown.

Method: immunoSEQ multiplex PCR; TCRdb's copy keeps in-frame clones and lacks some. The repertoire has around 28,000 clones, just under 80% of them found once; the top ten carry about 5.3%. CDR3 length equals 15 residues. Germline loops: CDR1 SGHTA, CDR2 FQGNSA. The trim removed 5 bases at V and 5 bases at J, leaving 5 bases unmatched. Specimen: peripheral blood, collected on day 0 of AZD1222 vaccination. The genes are TRBV7-2 and TRBJ2-3, with 12 positions matching TRBD2. The sequence came from an adult in good health. The CDR3 DNA follows: TGTGCCAGCAGCCCTAGCGGGGGGGCCGGAGATACGCAGTATTTT. It translates to CASSPSGGAGDTQYF.